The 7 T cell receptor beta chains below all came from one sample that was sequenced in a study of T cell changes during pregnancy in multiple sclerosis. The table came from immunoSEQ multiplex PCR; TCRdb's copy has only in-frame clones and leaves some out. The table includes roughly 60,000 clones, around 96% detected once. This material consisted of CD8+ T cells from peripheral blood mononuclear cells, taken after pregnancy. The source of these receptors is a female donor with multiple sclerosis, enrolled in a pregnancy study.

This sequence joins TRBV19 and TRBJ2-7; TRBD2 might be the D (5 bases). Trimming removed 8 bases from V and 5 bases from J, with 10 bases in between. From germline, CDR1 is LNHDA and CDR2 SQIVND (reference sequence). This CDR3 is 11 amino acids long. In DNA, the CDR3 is TGTGCCAGTGCGAACGGGAACGAGCAGTACTTC. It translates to CASANGNEQYF.

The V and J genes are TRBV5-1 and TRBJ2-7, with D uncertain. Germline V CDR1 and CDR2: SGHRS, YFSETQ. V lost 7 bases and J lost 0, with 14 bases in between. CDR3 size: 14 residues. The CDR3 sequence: CASSVPTSSYEQYF. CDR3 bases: TGCGCCAGCTCCGTGCCGACATCCTCCTACGAGCAGTACTTC.

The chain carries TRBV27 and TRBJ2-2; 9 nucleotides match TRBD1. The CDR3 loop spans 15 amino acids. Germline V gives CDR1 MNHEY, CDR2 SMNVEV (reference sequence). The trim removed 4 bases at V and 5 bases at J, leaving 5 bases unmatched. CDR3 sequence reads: CASSYRGRVTGELFF. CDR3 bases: TGTGCCAGCAGTTACAGGGGGCGAGTAACCGGGGAGCTGTTTTTT.

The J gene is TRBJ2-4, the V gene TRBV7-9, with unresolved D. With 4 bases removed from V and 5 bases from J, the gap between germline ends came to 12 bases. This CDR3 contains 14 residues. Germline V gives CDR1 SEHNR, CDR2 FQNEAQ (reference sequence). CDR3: CASSSTHTENIQYF. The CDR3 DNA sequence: TGTGCCAGCAGCTCCACACACACAGAAAACATTCAGTACTTC. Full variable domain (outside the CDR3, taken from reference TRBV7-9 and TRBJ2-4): DTGVSQNPRHKITKRGQNVTFRCDPISEHNRLYWYRQTLGQGPEFLTYFQNEAQLEKSRLLSDRFSAERPKGSFSTLEIQRTEQGDSAMYLCASSSTHTENIQYFGAGTRLSVL.

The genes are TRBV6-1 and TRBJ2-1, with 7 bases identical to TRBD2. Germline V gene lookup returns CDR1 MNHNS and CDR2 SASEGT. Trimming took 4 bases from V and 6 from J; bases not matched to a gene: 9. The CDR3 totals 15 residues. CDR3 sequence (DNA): TGTGCCAGCAGTGTCCACGCGTTAGCGGGCAATGAGCAGTTCTTC. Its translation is CASSVHALAGNEQFF.

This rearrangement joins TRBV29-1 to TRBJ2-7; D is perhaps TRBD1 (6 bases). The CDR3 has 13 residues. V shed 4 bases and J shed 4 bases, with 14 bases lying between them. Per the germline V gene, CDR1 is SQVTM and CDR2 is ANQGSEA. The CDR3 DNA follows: TGCAGCGTTGTAGGACAGCTTGGGTACGAGCAGTACTTC. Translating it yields CSVVGQLGYEQYF.

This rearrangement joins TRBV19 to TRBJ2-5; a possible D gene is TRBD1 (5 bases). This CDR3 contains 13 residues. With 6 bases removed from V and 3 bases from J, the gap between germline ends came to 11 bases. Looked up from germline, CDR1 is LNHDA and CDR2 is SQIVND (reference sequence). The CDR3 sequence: CASSQGSEETQYF. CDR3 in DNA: TGTGCCAGTAGCCAGGGATCCGAAGAGACCCAGTACTTC.